The sequence of this T cell receptor (beta chain) was determined in a study of persistence of HIV-infected CD4 T cells. Study conclusions and caveats: Antigen-responding cells were enriched for degenerate expanded CDR3beta sequences. CMV- and Gag-responding cells had lower TCRbeta richness than CD3/CD28-responding cells.

The immunoSEQ assay was version 4, run in survey mode. Genomic DNA was diluted to about 9.4 ng/uL, up to about 1 ug per sample. Clones were sequenced by immunoSEQ multiplex PCR, and TCRdb holds only the in-frame ones, with some missing. The profile shows roughly 41,000 clones, around 90% of them singletons. Germline assignment: CDR1 SGHRS and CDR2 YFSETQ. The CDR3 has 15 residues. Trimming took 7 bases from V and 0 from J, leaving 17 bases between them. This nonspecific control used anti-CD3/anti-CD28 bead stimulation of CD4+ T cells. Responding CD4+ T cells were sorted by upregulation of both CD40 ligand and CD69. A word on this clone: The antigen is undetermined.

The sample in question was CD4+ T cells sorted from PBMCs after roughly 18-hour stimulation, obtained from a patient who received antiretroviral therapy. The TCR was taken from an adult man with HIV who was CMV-seropositive. This chain links TRBV5-1 with TRBJ2-7; D might be TRBD1 (5 bases). The CDR3 region is CASRSDSKSSYEQYF. In DNA form, the CDR3 reads TGCGCCAGCCGTTCCGACAGTAAGAGCTCCTACGAGCAGTACTTC. Variable domain in full (rest from reference TRBV5-1 and TRBJ2-7): KAGVTQTPRYLIKTRGQQVTLSCSPISGHRSVSWYQQTPGQGLQFLFEYFSETQRNKGNFPGRFSGRQFSNSRSEMNVSTLELGDSALYLCASRSDSKSSYEQYFGPGTRLTVT.